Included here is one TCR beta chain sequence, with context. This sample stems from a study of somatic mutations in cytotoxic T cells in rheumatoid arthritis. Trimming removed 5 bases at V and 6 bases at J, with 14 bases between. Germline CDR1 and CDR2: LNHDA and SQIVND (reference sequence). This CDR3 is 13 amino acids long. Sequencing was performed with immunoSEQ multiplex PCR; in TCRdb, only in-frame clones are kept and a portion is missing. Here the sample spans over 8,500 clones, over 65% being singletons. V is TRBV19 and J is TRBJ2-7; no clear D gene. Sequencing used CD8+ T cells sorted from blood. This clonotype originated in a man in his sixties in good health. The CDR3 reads CASSASSGGEQYF. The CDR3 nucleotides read TGTGCCAGTAGTGCTAGTTCGGGTGGCGAGCAGTACTTC.